This passage covers 6 T cell receptor beta chains from one sample sequenced in a study of cytomegalovirus exposure and HLA in healthy donors. Primers: 60 Vbeta forward and 13 Jbeta reverse. Assay used: immunoSEQ multiplex PCR; TCRdb lists only in-frame clones, some missing. The data hold 60,000 to 75,000 clones, with 75% to 80% observed a single time. The specimen was PBMCs. These receptors were collected from a man aged 18 to 29 in good health and CMV-seropositive.

This clone was seen a few times. The V gene is TRBV14, the J gene TRBJ1-1; the D gene is possibly TRBD1 (6 bases). Germline V gene data show CDR1 as SGHDN and CDR2 as FVKESK. This CDR3 spans 13 amino acids. Trimming shortened V by 10 bases and J by 1 base, and 13 bases separated the two germline ends. The CDR3 reads CATQTGTNTEAFF. Here the CDR3 DNA reads TGTGCCACTCAAACAGGGACGAACACTGAAGCTTTCTTT.

The table lists this clone with a few counts. This chain joins TRBV5-3 and TRBJ1-3; possible D gene TRBD1, 5 bases. TRBV5-3 is an ORF for which the function is uncertain. This CDR3 has 17 amino acids. Trimming took off 6 bases at V and 4 bases at J, with 23 bases between the two ends. CDR3 coding DNA: TGTGCCAGAAACCAAGAAGGGGTCCGGACAATAGGAAACACCATATATTTT. This encodes CARNQEGVRTIGNTIYF.

This clone has only a few counts. The rearrangement uses TRBV7-9 and TRBJ2-3; possibly TRBD2 for D (5 bases). The germline V gene encodes CDR1 SEHNR and CDR2 FQNEAQ (reference sequence). The V end lost 1 base, the J end lost 1 base, and 9 bases lay between the germline ends. The CDR3 contains 15 residues. The CDR3 region has the DNA TGTGCCAGCAGCTTAGAGAGCGGAGGCACAGATACGCAGTATTTT. Residues: CASSLESGGTDTQYF.

V and J are TRBV6-4 and TRBJ2-2; 7 bases are shared with TRBD1. Germline V gene data show CDR1 as MRHNA and CDR2 as SNTAGT. The CDR3 has 14 residues. The ends lost 6 bases at V and 3 bases at J; junction bases unmatched: 4. The CDR3 region has the DNA TGTGCCAGCAGCCTTGGGACAGACACCGGGGAGCTGTTTTTT. Protein: CASSLGTDTGELFF.

The J gene is TRBJ2-6, the V gene TRBV4-1; 8 nucleotides align to TRBD1. The CDR3 is 18 residues long. Germline V gene data show CDR1 as MGHRA and CDR2 as YSYEKL. The ends lost 1 base at V and 2 bases at J; junction bases unmatched: 7. CDR3 DNA: TGCGCCAGCAGCCAAGGAACAGGGGGTCGCCCTGGGGCCAACGTCCTGACTTTC. Translated: CASSQGTGGRPGANVLTF.

The gene calls are TRBV6-5 and TRBJ1-1; tentative D call: TRBD1 (6 bases). Germline CDR1 MNHEY, CDR2 SVGAGI. V was pared by 6 bases and J by 4 bases, with 12 bases between. The CDR3 covers 13 residues. The CDR3: CASRPTGLTEAFF. As DNA, the CDR3 is TGTGCCAGCAGGCCCACAGGGCTCACTGAAGCTTTCTTT.